This TCR beta chain was documented in a study of cytotoxic CD8 clonotypes in ibrutinib-treated CLL. Assay used: immunoSEQ multiplex PCR; TCRdb lists only in-frame clones, some missing. The table has roughly 51,000 clones, around 53% seen once. Germline V gene lookup returns CDR1 SGHAT and CDR2 FQNNGV. CDR3 length: 15 residues. Between the trimmed V and J ends, which lost 5 bases and 0 bases, there was a span of 8 bases. The source was PBMCs, collected after 12 months of ibrutinib treatment. The V gene is TRBV11-2, the J gene TRBJ2-6; D unclear. This clonotype was obtained from a human donor with chronic lymphocytic leukemia. CDR3 DNA: TGTGCCAGCAGCCCCGTCGGCTCTGGGGCCAACGTCCTGACTTTC. This encodes CASSPVGSGANVLTF.